This entry lists 14 T cell receptor beta chains sequenced from one sample in a study of vaccination and CD4 T cells after COVID-19 (dated by TCRdb to 2021 to 2024). The antigens these receptors bind are not known. Libraries were built with PCR. The reads were generated on an Illumina iSeq 100. TCR sequencing of DNA from cultured CD4+ T cells used the Oncomine TCR Beta short-read assay at the Johns Hopkins FTIC core. TCRdb trimmed the raw reads at Q25, called clones with MiXCR and kept productive beta chains. Each entry is one CDR3 protein sequence, shown with its most common DNA and genes. The sample contains about 15,000 distinct CDR3 sequences, approximately 57% of them found a single time. Over 9% of the sample is held by the ten biggest clonotypes. The sample's treatment or condition label is to be understood as: approximately nine-day PBMC culture with coronavirus spike peptide pools or control peptides (ViraFEST assay).

Sequenced input: CD4+ T cells from blood, cultured in vitro. Source of these receptors: a human donor who had recovered from COVID-19.

This chain joins TRBV2 and TRBJ2-5; no clear D gene. V shed 8 bases and J shed 6 bases, with 7 bases lying between them. CDR3 length: 10 residues. Germline V lookup: CDR1 SNHLY, CDR2 FYNNEI. For the CDR3, the DNA is TGTGCCAGCCGACAAAAGACCCAGTACTTC. Translation gives CASRQKTQYF.

The sample holds a few counts of this clonotype. The V call is TRBV20-1, the J call TRBJ2-5, with 8 bases fitting TRBD2. The junction had 15 bases not matched to a gene; V was cut back by 5 bases and J by 1 base. CDR1 is DFQATT and CDR2 is SNEGSKA in the germline V gene (reference sequence). This CDR3 comprises 17 residues. The CDR3 spells CSAPARSGTSIQETQYF. CDR3 DNA: TGCAGTGCTCCAGCTCGGTCGGGGACTAGTATCCAAGAGACCCAGTACTTC.

The chain recombines TRBV20-1 with TRBJ2-3, with D uncertain. The CDR3 contains 15 residues. V dropped 3 bases and J dropped 0 bases, with 13 bases sitting between them. Germline-derived CDR1 and CDR2 are DFQATT and SNEGSKA (reference sequence). CDR3 loop: CSASNSRPSTDTQYF. The CDR3 DNA is TGCAGTGCTAGCAACAGCAGACCTAGCACAGATACGCAGTATTTT.

The chain couples TRBV20-1 to TRBJ2-3; TRBD1 agrees at 9 bases. CDR3 length: 15 amino acids. V lost 5 bases, J lost 1 base, and 7 bases stayed unmatched. Looked up from germline, CDR1 is DFQATT and CDR2 is SNEGSKA (reference sequence). Here the CDR3 DNA reads TGCAGTGCTGGGGCGAGGACAGGGGGCACAGATACGCAGTATTTT. It yields the protein CSAGARTGGTDTQYF.

The V call is TRBV28, the J call TRBJ2-7; 8 positions agree with TRBD1. CDR1 MDHEN and CDR2 SYDVKM come from the germline V gene. There are 11 residues in the CDR3. The CDR3 DNA follows: TGTGGGGTGACAGGGGCATATGAGCAGTACTTC. Translated, it gives CGVTGAYEQYF.

The chain uses TRBV6-5 and TRBJ1-6; D ambiguous. Germline CDR1 reads MNHEY; CDR2 reads SVGAGI. V was shortened by 0 bases and J by 7 bases, with 4 bases between the two germline ends. The CDR3 totals 13 residues. CDR3 bases: TGTGCCAGCAGTTACTCAATCAATTCACCCCTCCACTTT. Its protein product is CASSYSINSPLHF.

By share, this clonotype ranks as medium-sized (0.01 to 0.1%). The genes are TRBV27 and TRBJ1-1, with 7 bases that match TRBD1. CDR1 is MNHEY, CDR2 SMNVEV, per germline (reference sequence). CDR3 size: 14 residues. The ends lost 3 bases at V and 7 bases at J; junction bases unmatched: 8. The DNA of the CDR3 is TGTGCCAGCAGTTTGGGGATCGGGACAGTTGAAGCTTTCTTT. Its protein is CASSLGIGTVEAFF.

The chain links TRBV21-1 to TRBJ2-7; the DNA was not used to check the table's D call, TRBD2. TRBV21-1 is annotated as a pseudogene. The CDR3 consists of 15 residues. The CDR3 DNA reads TGTGCCAGCAGCAAACAGGGACTAGCGGGAGGCGAGCAGTACTTC. It codes for CASSKQGLAGGEQYF.

The chain recombines TRBV28 with TRBJ1-2, with a possible D match to TRBD1 (6 bases). CDR3 length equals 17 residues. With 6 bases removed from V and 6 bases from J, the gap between germline ends came to 26 bases. Germline CDR1 and CDR2: MDHEN and SYDVKM. The CDR3 bases are TGTGCCAGCAGAGACACCGAAACAGGGAATTTTCGGAATGGCTACACCTTC. Translating it yields CASRDTETGNFRNGYTF.

This clonotype was detected a few times. V gene TRBV6-1 combines with J gene TRBJ1-5; D ambiguous. Germline V gene data show CDR1 as MNHNS and CDR2 as SASEGT. This CDR3 spans 18 amino acids. The V end was cut by 6 bases, the J end by 0 bases, with 21 bases between. CDR3 residues: CASRLAAESVYSNQPQHF. In DNA form, the CDR3 reads TGTGCCAGCAGGTTGGCGGCAGAGAGTGTATATAGCAATCAGCCCCAGCATTTT.

This CDR3 is CASSPRGTQYF. Here the CDR3 DNA reads TGTGCCAGCAGCCCCCGGGGTACGCAGTATTTT. This chain links TRBV28 with TRBJ2-3, with a weak D call TRBD2 (5 bases). This CDR3 region has 11 residues. Germline CDR1 MDHEN, CDR2 SYDVKM. The V end lost 6 bases, the J end lost 8 bases, and 9 bases lay between the germline ends.

V is TRBV24-1 and J is TRBJ2-4, with D maybe TRBD2 (6 bases). Germline loops: CDR1 KGHDR, CDR2 SFDVKD. The CDR3 length is 16 residues. Between the trimmed V and J ends, which lost 6 bases and 6 bases, there was a span of 20 bases. The CDR3 nucleotides are TGTGCCACCAGTCCCTCGGAGGGTCTGGGTGCAAACATTCAGTACTTC. Its protein product is CATSPSEGLGANIQYF.

J is TRBJ1-5 and V is TRBV6-1; a possible D gene is TRBD1 (6 bases). This CDR3 is built from 15 residues. The germline CDR1 and CDR2 sequences are MNHNS and SASEGT. V was trimmed by 4 bases and J by 2 bases, leaving 12 bases between them. The CDR3 loop reads CASSAGTKGNQPQHF. CDR3 DNA sequence: TGTGCCAGCAGTGCTGGGACAAAAGGCAATCAGCCCCAGCATTTT.

V and J are TRBV7-2 and TRBJ1-1; 7 bases fit TRBD1. CDR3 length: 15 amino acids. V shed 7 bases and J 6 bases; nucleotides not matched to a gene: 14. Germline loops: CDR1 SGHTA, CDR2 FQGNSA. The CDR3 is CASMRRQGGGSEAFF. The CDR3 DNA sequence: TGTGCCAGCATGCGTAGACAGGGAGGGGGATCTGAAGCTTTCTTT.